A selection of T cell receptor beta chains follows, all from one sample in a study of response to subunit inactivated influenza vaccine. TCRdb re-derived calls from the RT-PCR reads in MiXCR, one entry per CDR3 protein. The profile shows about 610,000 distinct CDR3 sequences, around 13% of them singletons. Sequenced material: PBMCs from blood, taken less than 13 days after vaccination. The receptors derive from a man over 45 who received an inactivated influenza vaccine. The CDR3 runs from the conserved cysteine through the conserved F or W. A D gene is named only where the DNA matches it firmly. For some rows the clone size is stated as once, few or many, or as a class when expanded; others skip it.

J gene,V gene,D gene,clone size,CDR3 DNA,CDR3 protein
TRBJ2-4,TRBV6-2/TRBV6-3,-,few,TGTGCCAGCAGAGATGGAGTCATGCAAAACATTCAGTACTTC,CASRDGVMQNIQYF
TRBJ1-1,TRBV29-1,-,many,TGCAGCGCCCTGAGGTCTGGGAATGAAGCTTTCTTT,CSALRSGNEAFF
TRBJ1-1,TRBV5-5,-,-,TGTGCCAGCAGCTTGATTCCCTCTGGCACTGAAGCTTTCTTT,CASSLIPSGTEAFF
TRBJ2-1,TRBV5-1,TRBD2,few,TGCGCCAGCACCGAGGTAGCGGGGTTTCGGGAGCAGTTCTTC,CASTEVAGFREQFF
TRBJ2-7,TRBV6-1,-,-,TGTGCCAGCAGTACCGCTGGTAGGGGTTCCTACGAGCAGTACTTC,CASSTAGRGSYEQYF
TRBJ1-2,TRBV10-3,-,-,TGTGCCATCAGTGATAGCGGGGGGTGGCTCGATGGCTACACCTTC,CAISDSGGWLDGYTF
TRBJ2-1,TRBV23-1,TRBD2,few,TGCGCCAGCAGTCAATCGTTTTCAATTGCGGGAGACCCCTCCTACAATGAGCAGTTCTTC,CASSQSFSIAGDPSYNEQFF
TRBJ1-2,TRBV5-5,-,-,TGTGCCAGCAGCTTGGTCCAGGATTGGGTCTATGGCTACACCTTC,CASSLVQDWVYGYTF
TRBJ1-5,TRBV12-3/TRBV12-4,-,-,TGTGCCAGCAGGTCCCAGGACAGTCTAGGACAGCCCCAGCATTTT,CASRSQDSLGQPQHF
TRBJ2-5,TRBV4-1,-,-,TGCGCCAGCAGCCACCCCGCGCGGCAGCCCCAAGAGACCCAGTACTTC,CASSHPARQPQETQYF
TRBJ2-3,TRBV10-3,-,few,TGTGCCATCAGTGGTGGAGCTAGAGGGGAAGCCCGGGGAGTCACAGATACGCAGTATTTT,CAISGGARGEARGVTDTQYF
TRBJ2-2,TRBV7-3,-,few,TGTGCCAGCAGCCGATCGGGAGTAGGCGGCGGGGAGCTGTTTTTT,CASSRSGVGGGELFF
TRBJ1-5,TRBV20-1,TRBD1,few,TGCAGTGCTAGAGATCACCAGGGGGCACATAGCAATCAGCCCCAGCATTTT,CSARDHQGAHSNQPQHF
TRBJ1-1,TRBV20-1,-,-,TGCAGTGCTAGAATTAAGAACACTGAAGCTTTCTTT,CSARIKNTEAFF
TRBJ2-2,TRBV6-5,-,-,TGTGCCAGCAGTTACGCAAGGGCAGGGAACACCGGGGAGCTGTTTTTT,CASSYARAGNTGELFF
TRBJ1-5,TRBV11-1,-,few,TGTGCCAGCAGCTTCGCACCACGCCTGGACACTAGCAATCAGCCCCAGCATTTT,CASSFAPRLDTSNQPQHF
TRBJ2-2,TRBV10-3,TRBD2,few,TGTGCCATCAGTGAGAAATTAGCGGGCACCGGGGAGCTGTTTTTT,CAISEKLAGTGELFF
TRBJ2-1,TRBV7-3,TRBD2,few,TGTGCCAGCAGCCGTACTAGCGGGAGTGGGGATGAGCAGTTCTTC,CASSRTSGSGDEQFF
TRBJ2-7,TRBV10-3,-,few,TGTGCCATCAGTGGGCAGCGTACATTCTACGAGCAGTACTTC,CAISGQRTFYEQYF
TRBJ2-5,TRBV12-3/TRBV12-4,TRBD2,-,TGTGCCAGCAGTTCCACGGGAGGGCCACGGGAGACCCAGTACTTC,CASSSTGGPRETQYF
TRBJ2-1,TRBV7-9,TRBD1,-,TGTGCCAGCAGCCCACAGGGGACCCTTTACAATGAGCAGTTCTTC,CASSPQGTLYNEQFF
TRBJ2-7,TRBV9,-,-,TGTGCCAGCAGCCTAGCGCCAAGTCCCTACGAGCAGTACTTC,CASSLAPSPYEQYF
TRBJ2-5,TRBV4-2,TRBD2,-,TGTGCCAGCAGCCAAGCGAGGACTAGCGGAGAGACCCAGTACTTC,CASSQARTSGETQYF
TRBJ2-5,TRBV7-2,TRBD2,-,TGTGCCAGCAGCCAACAGACTAGCGGGGGGTGGGAGACCCAGTACTTC,CASSQQTSGGWETQYF